A selection of T cell receptor beta chains follows, all from one sample in a study of CD8 T cells in Susac syndrome. TCRdb used MiXCR to reprocess the immunoSEQ multiplex PCR reads, holding one entry per CDR3 protein. Of about 76,000 distinct CDR3 sequences in the sample, 93% are singletons; the top ten hold 0.45%. The specimen sequenced was CD8+ T cells from PBMCs. Receptor source: a human donor with Susac syndrome. Both conserved end residues are part of each CDR3.

V: TRBV7-9
length: 15
CDR3: CASSPRTVLNTEAFF

V: TRBV7-2
length: 18
CDR3: CASSWGGRGQGAEETQYF

V: TRBV27
length: 14
CDR3: CASRRTGGHYGYTF

V: TRBV7-6
length: 16
CDR3: CASSLRGENSYNEQFF

V: TRBV5-1
length: 15
CDR3: CASSSEGARHNEQFF

V: TRBV27
length: 14
CDR3: CASISAGAPGELFF

V: TRBV19
length: 15
CDR3: CASSPDGQGASEAFF

V: TRBV19
length: 15
CDR3: CASSPAGEVRETQYF

V: TRBV28
length: 15
CDR3: CASSSRDSRLETQYF

V: TRBV20-1
length: 15
CDR3: CSANPGRGGDYEQYF

V: TRBV7-6
length: 14
CDR3: CASSPRGVSYEQYF

V: TRBV6-1
length: 16
CDR3: CASSVLGGRGPYEQYF

V: TRBV4-1
length: 16
CDR3: CASSQEVAWGNSPLHF

V: TRBV28
length: 15
CDR3: CASSFTGLYRDEQFF

V: TRBV28
length: 17
CDR3: CASTHRDGYLGNQPQHF

V: TRBV6-1
length: 17
CDR3: CASSDTPARGRGTEAFF

V: TRBV28
length: 14
CDR3: CASSLDREGYEQYF